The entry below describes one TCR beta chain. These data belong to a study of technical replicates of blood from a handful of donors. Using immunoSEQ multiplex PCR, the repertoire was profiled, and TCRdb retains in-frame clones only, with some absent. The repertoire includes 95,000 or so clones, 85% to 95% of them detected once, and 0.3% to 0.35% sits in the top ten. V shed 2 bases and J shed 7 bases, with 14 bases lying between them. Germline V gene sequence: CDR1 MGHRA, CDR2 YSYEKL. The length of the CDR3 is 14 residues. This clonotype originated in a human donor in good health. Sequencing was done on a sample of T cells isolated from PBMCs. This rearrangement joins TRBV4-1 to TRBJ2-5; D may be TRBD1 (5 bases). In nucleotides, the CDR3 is TGCGCCAGCAGCCAAAAGGCCCTTCAGGGGACCCAGTACTTC. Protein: CASSQKALQGTQYF.